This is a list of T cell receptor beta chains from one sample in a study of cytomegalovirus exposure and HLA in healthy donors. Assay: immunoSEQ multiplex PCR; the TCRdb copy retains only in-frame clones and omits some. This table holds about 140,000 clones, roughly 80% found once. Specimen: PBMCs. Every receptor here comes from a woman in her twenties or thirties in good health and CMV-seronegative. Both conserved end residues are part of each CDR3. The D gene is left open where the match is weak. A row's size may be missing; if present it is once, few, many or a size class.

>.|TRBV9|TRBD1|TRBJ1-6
CASSITGDWYNSPLHF
TGTGCCAGCAGCATTACAGGGGATTGGTATAATTCACCCCTCCACTTT
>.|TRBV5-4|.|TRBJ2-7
CASSPGTRSSYEQYF
TGTGCCAGCAGCCCCGGGACAAGGAGCTCCTACGAGCAGTACTTC
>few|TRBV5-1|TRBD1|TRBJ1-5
CASRHTGDSNQPQHF
TGCGCCAGCAGACACACAGGGGATAGCAATCAGCCCCAGCATTTT
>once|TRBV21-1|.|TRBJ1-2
CASIFPANYGYTF
TGTGCCAGCATCTTCCCAGCGAACTATGGCTACACCTTC
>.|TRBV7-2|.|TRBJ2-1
CASSLGQGFHEQFF
TGTGCCAGCAGCTTAGGGCAGGGGTTCCATGAGCAGTTCTTC
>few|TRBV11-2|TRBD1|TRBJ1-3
CASSRQGAGNTIYF
TGTGCCAGCAGCAGACAGGGGGCTGGAAACACCATATATTTT
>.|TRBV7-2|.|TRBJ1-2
CASSLAPGNNYGYTF
TGTGCCAGCAGCTTAGCCCCAGGGAATAACTATGGCTACACCTTC
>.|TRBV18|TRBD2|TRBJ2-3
CASSPLADTDTQYF
TGTGCCAGCTCACCGCTAGCGGACACAGATACGCAGTATTTT
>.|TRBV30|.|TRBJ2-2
CAWNVGPNTGELFF
TGTGCCTGGAATGTGGGGCCGAACACCGGGGAGCTGTTTTTT
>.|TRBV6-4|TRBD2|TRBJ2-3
CASSAGGPTDTQYF
TGTGCCAGCAGTGCGGGGGGACCCACAGATACGCAGTATTTT
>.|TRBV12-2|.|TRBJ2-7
CASRGDRGVTYEQYF
TGTGCAAGTCGCGGTGACAGGGGGGTAACCTACGAGCAGTACTTC
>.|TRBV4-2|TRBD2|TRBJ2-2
CASSQDYLAGTGELFF
TGTGCCAGCAGCCAAGATTACCTAGCGGGCACCGGGGAGCTGTTTTTT
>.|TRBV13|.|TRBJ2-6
CASSFDRGMAGANVLTF
TGTGCCAGCAGCTTCGATAGGGGGATGGCTGGGGCCAACGTCCTGACTTTC
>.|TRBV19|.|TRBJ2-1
CASSIYYDLLGYYNEQFF
TGTGCCAGTAGTATATACTACGACTTGTTGGGTTACTACAATGAGCAGTTCTTC
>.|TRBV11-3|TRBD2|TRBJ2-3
CASSSTSGRWGTDTQYF
TGTGCCAGCAGCTCTACTAGCGGGAGATGGGGCACAGATACGCAGTATTTT
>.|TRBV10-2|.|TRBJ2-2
CASRAANTGELFF
TGCGCCAGCAGGGCGGCGAACACCGGGGAGCTGTTTTTT
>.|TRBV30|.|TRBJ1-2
CAWSGTGYGYTF
TGTGCCTGGAGTGGTACAGGCTATGGCTACACCTTC
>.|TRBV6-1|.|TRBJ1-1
CASFGAPGAEAFF
TGTGCCAGCTTCGGGGCCCCAGGGGCTGAAGCTTTCTTT
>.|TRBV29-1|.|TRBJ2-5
CSVEGDQGETQYF
TGCAGCGTTGAAGGAGACCAGGGAGAGACCCAGTACTTC
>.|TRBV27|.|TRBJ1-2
CASSLTAYYGYTF
TGTGCCAGCAGTTTGACAGCCTACTATGGCTACACCTTC